A selection of T cell receptor beta chains follows, all from one sample in a study of Graves' ophthalmopathy and Graves' hyperthyroidism. MiXCR was run by TCRdb on the multiplex PCR reads, yielding one entry per CDR3 protein. The sample holds about 640,000 distinct CDR3 sequences, under 50% seen once. The sequenced material came from peripheral blood. All receptors derive from an adult man with Graves' ophthalmopathy. Both conserved end residues are part of each CDR3. A D gene is named only where the DNA matches it firmly. Size is omitted from some rows. Given values are once, few, many or a class for expanded clones.

V	J	D	size	DNA	CDR3
TRBV7-9	TRBJ2-7	NA	many	TGTGCCAGCAGCCGACAGGAGATCTACGAGCAGTACTTC	CASSRQEIYEQYF
TRBV2	TRBJ1-4	NA	many	TGTGCCAGCAGTGAGGGGAACGGTAATGAAAAACTGTTTTTT	CASSEGNGNEKLFF
TRBV29-1	TRBJ2-6	NA	once	TGCAGCGTAGGGGACGGAGCCAACGTCCTGACTTTC	CSVGDGANVLTF
TRBV2	TRBJ2-5	NA	many	TGTGCCAGCCATGATGGGGAGACCCAGTACTTC	CASHDGETQYF
TRBV4-1	TRBJ2-1	NA	many	TGCGCCAGCAGCCCAGATGGCATTGTCGAGCAGTTCTTC	CASSPDGIVEQFF
TRBV19	TRBJ1-1	NA	many	TGTGCCAGTAGTATAAGGCAGGGCCCGAACACTGAAGCTTTCTTT	CASSIRQGPNTEAFF
TRBV20-1	TRBJ1-2	TRBD1	many	TGCAGTGCCGTCCAGGGGGTTGGTGGCTACACCTTC	CSAVQGVGGYTF
TRBV4-1	TRBJ1-5	TRBD1	many	TGCGCCAGCAGCCATGGGACAGCAAATCAGCCCCAGCATTTT	CASSHGTANQPQHF
TRBV7-3	TRBJ2-5	NA	NA	TGTGCCAGCAGCTTTGGACCCGAGACCCAGTACTTC	CASSFGPETQYF
TRBV10-2	TRBJ2-7	TRBD1	once	TGTGCCAGCAGTTACTCAGAGGGACAGGGCTACGAGCAGTACTTC	CASSYSEGQGYEQYF
TRBV5-4	TRBJ2-5	TRBD2	NA	TGTGCCAGCAGTTTACTAGCGGAGCAAGAGACCCAGTACTTC	CASSLLAEQETQYF
TRBV5-1	TRBJ1-3	NA	NA	TGCGCCGGCAGCTTGGGGGGCTTCGGGACTGGAAACACCATATATTTT	CAGSLGGFGTGNTIYF
TRBV9	TRBJ1-1	NA	NA	TGTGCCAGCAGCCAAGAAATCAGCCCCTTAGGCCTGAACACTGAAGCTTTCTTT	CASSQEISPLGLNTEAFF
TRBV12-3/TRBV12-4	TRBJ1-6	NA	many	TGTGCCAGCAACCCAGGGTATAATTCACCCCTCCACTTT	CASNPGYNSPLHF
TRBV7-9	TRBJ2-7	TRBD1	NA	TGTGCCAGCAGCTGGCCGGGACAGGGATCCTACGAGCAGTACTTC	CASSWPGQGSYEQYF
TRBV24-1	TRBJ2-7	TRBD1	few	TGTGCCACCAGTGATTTGGGGACAACAGGGGATGCCTACGAGCAGTACTTC	CATSDLGTTGDAYEQYF
TRBV2	TRBJ2-7	NA	once	TGTGCTAGTACAGGTCTCTACGAGCAGTACTTC	CASTGLYEQYF
TRBV7-2	TRBJ2-1	NA	NA	TGTGCCAGCAGCGTAGCCGGCGGGGCCTCCTACAATGAGCAGTTCTTC	CASSVAGGASYNEQFF
TRBV25-1	TRBJ1-2	TRBD1	NA	TGCGCCAGCAGCCCCGGGACAGGGGTGCGCGGCTACACCTTC	CASSPGTGVRGYTF
TRBV19	TRBJ1-2	NA	many	TGTGCCAGTAGTCAGACAGGCATCTATGGCTACACCTTC	CASSQTGIYGYTF
TRBV10-3	TRBJ2-5	TRBD1	NA	TGTGCCATCAGTGGAACGGACAGGGGTAATCAGCCCCAGTACTTC	CAISGTDRGNQPQYF
TRBV29-1	TRBJ2-2	NA	many	TGCAGCGTTGAGTTACAGCCCGGGGAGCTGTTTTTT	CSVELQPGELFF
TRBV10-3	TRBJ2-3	NA	few	TGTGCCATCAGGGGGCCGGATACGCAGTATTTT	CAIRGPDTQYF
TRBV7-9	TRBJ2-7	NA	many	TGTGCCAGCAGCTTCACACAGACGGACTACGAGCAGTACTTC	CASSFTQTDYEQYF
TRBV6-5	TRBJ2-1	NA	NA	TGTGCCAGCAGTAACCAGGGGTCCTACAATGAGCAGTTCTTC	CASSNQGSYNEQFF
TRBV20-1	TRBJ2-5	NA	many	TGCAGTGCTACCAGGGGACAAGAGACCCAGTACTTC	CSATRGQETQYF
TRBV25-1	TRBJ2-7	NA	NA	TGTGCCAGCAGTTACAGCGAAGTATTCGTCGAGCTGTACTTC	CASSYSEVFVELYF
TRBV2	TRBJ2-7	NA	many	TGTGCCGGGATTCTTGGGGCGGGCCCCTACGAGCAGTACTTC	CAGILGAGPYEQYF
TRBV29-1	TRBJ1-1	NA	NA	TGCAGCTTAGTACCGAACACTGAAGCTTTCTTT	CSLVPNTEAFF
TRBV5-4	TRBJ1-1	NA	few	TGTGCCAGCAGCTCACCTAAAAGGACCTTGGCGGGGTGGAACACTGAAGCTTTCTTT	CASSSPKRTLAGWNTEAFF
TRBV20-1	TRBJ1-6	NA	many	TGCAGTGCTAGAGATCTCATTAATTCACCCCTCCACTTT	CSARDLINSPLHF
TRBV7-2	TRBJ1-5	TRBD1	many	TGTGCCAGCAGCTTAATCCAGGGGGCCCAGCCCCAGCATTTT	CASSLIQGAQPQHF
TRBV4-2	TRBJ2-6	NA	NA	TGTGCCAGCAGCCAAGCTCCCCGGTCCTCTGGGGTCAACGTCCTGACTTTC	CASSQAPRSSGVNVLTF
TRBV7-2	TRBJ2-7	NA	NA	TGTGCCAGCAGTGCGGGGACTCTCGGTGGGGATGAGCAGTACTTC	CASSAGTLGGDEQYF
TRBV6-2/TRBV6-3	TRBJ1-2	TRBD1	NA	TGTGCCAGCAGTTACTGGGACAGGGAGGACTATGGCTACACCTTC	CASSYWDREDYGYTF
TRBV20-1	TRBJ1-4	NA	NA	TGCAGTGCCACAAAACCGCTAGGGGCGCCGAATGAAAAACTGTTTTTT	CSATKPLGAPNEKLFF
TRBV20-1	TRBJ2-7	NA	many	TGCAGTGCTAGACGGTCTAGCTGGTACGAGCAGTACTTC	CSARRSSWYEQYF
TRBV12-3/TRBV12-4	TRBJ2-6	NA	NA	TGTGCCAGCAGTTTAGGCAGGGCAAACGTCCTGACTTTC	CASSLGRANVLTF
TRBV10-3	TRBJ1-2	TRBD1	NA	TGTGCCAGCTCATCCGGACAGGGCCAATATGGCTACACCTTC	CASSSGQGQYGYTF
TRBV7-2	TRBJ2-7	TRBD2	many	TGTGCCATCTTAGCGGGAGTCCCCTACGAGCAGTACTTC	CAILAGVPYEQYF
TRBV19	TRBJ1-1	NA	NA	TGTGCCGGTAGTGAACAGGTATTCTTAAACACTGAAGCTTTCTTT	CAGSEQVFLNTEAFF